This T cell receptor (beta chain) was sequenced for a study of T cells in Graves' hyperthyroidism and ophthalmopathy. Study-wide points: Most clonotypes expanded in the thyroid (above 0.001) were also present in blood.

Clinical symptoms, serum thyroxine and TRAb, thyroid ultrasound and orbital computed tomography were used for the diagnoses. The PBMCs had their origin in roughly 10 ml of fresh peripheral blood. The germline V gene has CDR1 MNHNS and CDR2 SASEGT. This CDR3 region has 14 residues. Germline trimming cut 6 bases from V and 5 bases from J; bases unmatched to any gene: 9. Amplification targeted TCR beta CDR3 regions from RNA transcripts. During a first-round RT-PCR of the TCR CDR3, the HTBI primer set was used. TCRdb reanalysed the multiplex PCR reads using MiXCR and keeps one entry per CDR3 protein. The sample carries more than 350,000 distinct CDR3 sequences, roughly 15% recorded once. At least ten counts were recorded for this clonotype. The antigen is undetermined.

J is TRBJ2-5 and V is TRBV6-1, with 7 positions matching TRBD2. Input material: blood. The TCR sequence derives from a woman aged 55-70 years with Graves' ophthalmopathy. The CDR3 here is CASRNSGEGETQYF. In nucleotides, the CDR3 is TGTGCCAGCAGGAACAGCGGGGAGGGGGAGACCCAGTACTTC.